This T cell receptor (beta chain) came from a study of neoadjuvant anti-PD-1 for oral cavity cancer. Produced via immunoSEQ multiplex PCR; TCRdb's table is partial and in-frame only. The top ten hold around 2.2% of the sample, which has roughly 15,000 clones, 65% to 80% seen once. Time point reported: after neoadjuvant nivolumab, at surgical resection. Stage II-IVA oral cavity squamous cell carcinoma was new and untreated by systemic or radiation therapy. Trimming cost V 4 bases and J 1 base, with 8 bases left between them. The V gene's germline CDR1 is SGHRS and CDR2 YFSETQ. CDR3 length: 13 amino acids.

The specimen was PBMCs, collected after nivolumab (anti-PD-1) treatment. The V gene is TRBV5-1, the J gene TRBJ1-1; a possible D gene is TRBD1 (5 bases). The receptor was derived from a person between 40 and 85 years old with oral cavity squamous cell carcinoma. CDR3 coding DNA: TGCGCCAGCAGCCGGGACCGGAACACTGAAGCTTTCTTT. It codes for CASSRDRNTEAFF. The full variable domain, in which reference TRBV5-1 and TRBJ1-1 provide the parts outside the CDR3, is KAGVTQTPRYLIKTRGQQVTLSCSPISGHRSVSWYQQTPGQGLQFLFEYFSETQRNKGNFPGRFSGRQFSNSRSEMNVSTLELGDSALYLCASSRDRNTEAFFGQGTRLTVV.